The next 23 T cell receptor beta chains were all read from a single sample in a study of blood T cells in healthy people across ages. The authors ran a second PCR of about 6 to 12 cycles using a sample-barcoded 5' primer and a J-beta primer mix. From the 5' RACE reads, TCRdb called clonotypes with MiXCR, one entry per CDR3 protein. The sample has under 850,000 distinct CDR3 sequences; about 37% are singletons. The specimen sequenced was blood. These receptor sequences come from a man aged 18 to 29 in good health.

The chain recombines TRBV7-9 with TRBJ2-1, with D perhaps matching TRBD1 (6 bases). Germline V lookup: CDR1 SEHNR, CDR2 FQNEAQ (reference sequence). The CDR3 is 14 residues long. The V end was cut by 5 bases, the J end by 7 bases, with 15 bases between. DNA of the CDR3: TGTGCCAGCAGCCCCAAACACAGGGTAAATGAGCAGTTCTTC. It specifies CASSPKHRVNEQFF.

The chain combines TRBV14 with TRBJ2-3, with TRBD2 as a possible D gene (6 bases). The ends were cut back, 3 bases at V and 2 bases at J, with 9 bases in the middle. CDR1 SGHDN and CDR2 FVKESK come from the germline V gene. The CDR3 runs 14 residues. The CDR3 loop is CASSQTRVTDTQYF. The CDR3 DNA reads as TGTGCCAGCAGCCAGACTAGAGTCACAGATACGCAGTATTTT.

In DNA form, the CDR3 reads TGTGCCAGCAGCGGGACAGGGACCCCGAACACCGGGGAGCTGTTTTTT. Amino acid sequence: CASSGTGTPNTGELFF. The rearrangement joins TRBV7-2 to TRBJ2-2; 9 nucleotides agree with TRBD1. Germline CDR1 and CDR2: SGHTA and FQGNSA. V lost 5 bases, J lost 0 bases, and 4 bases stayed unmatched. The CDR3 is 16 residues long.

This clonotype has more than one count but fewer than ten. This chain links TRBV12-3 or TRBV12-4 with TRBJ1-5; 8 positions match TRBD1. Trimming took 6 bases from V and 2 from J; bases not matched to a gene: 9. CDR3 length: 16 amino acids. DNA of the CDR3: TGTGCCAGCAGATTAACTGGGACAGGCGGCAATCAGCCCCAGCATTTT. It encodes CASRLTGTGGNQPQHF.

J is TRBJ1-2 and V is TRBV6-5; unclear D gene. The CDR3 is 16 amino acids. Germline V gene lookup returns CDR1 MNHEY and CDR2 SVGAGI. Trimming cost V 4 bases and J 5 bases, with 20 bases left between them. Written as DNA, the CDR3 is TGTGCCAGCAGTTCCCAGAGACAAAGACAAATTTATGGCTACACCTTC. Protein sequence: CASSSQRQRQIYGYTF.

The V call is TRBV10-3, the J call TRBJ1-1; a possible D gene is TRBD1 (5 bases). The CDR3 spans 13 residues. Trimming pared 3 bases from V and 7 bases from J, leaving 12 bases between. Germline V gene data show CDR1 as ENHRY and CDR2 as SYGVKD. The CDR3 DNA sequence: TGTGCCATCAGTGATGCAGGGCGGGTTGAAGCTTTCTTT. This translates into CAISDAGRVEAFF.

A few counts support this clonotype. This sequence joins TRBV4-1 and TRBJ2-3; 7 positions agree with TRBD2. The germline V gene has CDR1 MGHRA and CDR2 YSYEKL. The CDR3 is 16 amino acids. J gave up 0 bases and V 2 bases, and 5 bases lay outside the gene matches. CDR3 loop: CASSQLGGGSTDTQYF. The CDR3 DNA reads TGCGCCAGCAGCCAACTGGGGGGAGGGAGCACAGATACGCAGTATTTT.

Only a few counts were recorded for this clonotype. The rearrangement joins TRBV20-1 to TRBJ1-6; 8 nucleotides align to TRBD1. CDR1 is DFQATT, CDR2 SNEGSKA, per germline (reference sequence). The CDR3 spans 15 residues. V gave up 0 bases and J gave up 11 bases; unmatched junction bases: 9. The CDR3 spells CSARDPRTGNPPLHF. CDR3 nucleotide sequence: TGCAGTGCTAGAGATCCCCGGACAGGGAATCCACCCCTCCACTTT.

V usage is TRBV12-3 or TRBV12-4 and J usage is TRBJ2-3; 10 bases are shared with TRBD1. The CDR3 contains 15 residues. V shed 5 bases, J shed 7 bases, and the junction held 9 bases outside the gene matches. The CDR3 loop reads CASSAPGTGANTQYF. CDR3 coding DNA: TGTGCCAGCAGTGCCCCCGGGACAGGGGCAAATACGCAGTATTTT.

The V call is TRBV20-1, the J call TRBJ1-6; no clear D. The CDR3 totals 16 residues. Germline V gene lookup returns CDR1 DFQATT and CDR2 SNEGSKA (reference sequence). The V gene lost 1 base and the J gene lost 6 bases, with 16 bases spanning the gap. DNA for the CDR3: TGCAGTGCTAGAGTTCTACCAGAACCTAGTAATTCACCCCTCCACTTT. Amino acid sequence: CSARVLPEPSNSPLHF.

The table lists this clonotype with a count of one. DNA of the CDR3: TGTGCCAGCAGCAAGGCGGACAGGGAAGGGAACATTCAGTACTTC. It yields the protein CASSKADREGNIQYF. This chain links TRBV5-4 with TRBJ2-4; the match to TRBD1 covers 8 bases. J was trimmed by 7 bases and V by 4 bases; bases with no gene match: 10. The V gene's germline CDR1 is SGHNT and CDR2 YYREEE (reference sequence). The CDR3 runs to 15 residues.

V is TRBV6-5 and J is TRBJ2-7, with 7 bases lining up with TRBD1. The CDR3 has 14 residues. CDR1 is MNHEY and CDR2 is SVGAGI in the germline V gene. The V gene end was trimmed by 6 bases and the J gene end by 2 bases; junction bases not matched to a gene: 7. The CDR3 bases are TGTGCCAGCAGGTACCGGGACAGCGCCTACGAGCAGTACTTC. It encodes CASRYRDSAYEQYF.

The chain uses TRBV9 and TRBJ2-1, with 7 bases aligning to TRBD2. This CDR3 has 17 residues. Germline values: CDR1 SGDLS, CDR2 YYNGEE. V trimming: 0 bases; J trimming: 6 bases; junction bases outside the gene matches: 12. In nucleotides, the CDR3 is TGTGCCAGCAGCGTAGTAGCTGGACTAGATCTGAGCAATGAGCAGTTCTTC. This sequence encodes CASSVVAGLDLSNEQFF.

This clonotype showed up many times. The CDR3 reads CASSLASRAYEQYF. CDR3 nucleotides: TGTGCCAGCAGCTTGGCTAGCCGTGCCTACGAGCAGTACTTC. The V gene is TRBV13, the J gene TRBJ2-7, with D perhaps TRBD2 (5 bases). The CDR3 contains 14 residues. Trimming removed 3 bases at V and 2 bases at J, with 11 bases between. Germline V lookup: CDR1 PRHDT, CDR2 FYEKMQ (reference sequence).

Ten or more counts support this clonotype. This chain links TRBV4-3 with TRBJ2-1; D is perhaps TRBD2 (5 bases). V lost 0 bases to trimming and J lost 10 bases, with 13 bases between them. From germline, CDR1 is LGHNA and CDR2 YSLEER. CDR3 length: 14 amino acids. CDR3 sequence (DNA): TGCGCCAGCAGCCAAGATTTAGGGAGCACCGAGCAGTTCTTC. This translates into CASSQDLGSTEQFF.

This clonotype came up many times. This chain uses TRBV20-1 with TRBJ2-5; perhaps TRBD1 as D (6 bases). The CDR3 totals 16 residues. Germline V gene lookup returns CDR1 DFQATT and CDR2 SNEGSKA (reference sequence). The V end was cut by 3 bases, the J end by 2 bases, with 19 bases between. DNA for the CDR3: TGCAGTGCTAGGACAGGAGCGGCAGGGCTTCAAGAGACCCAGTACTTC. The encoded protein is CSARTGAAGLQETQYF.

This clonotype was detected ten times or more. The V gene is TRBV6-5, the J gene TRBJ2-7, with 11 bases fitting TRBD1. The germline gives CDR1 MNHEY, CDR2 SVGAGI. The J segment lost 5 bases and the V segment lost 8 bases, leaving 5 bases of the junction unmatched. The CDR3 has 13 amino acids. The CDR3 DNA reads TGTGCCAGCGGGTGGACAGGGGGCGACGAGCAGTACTTC. As protein: CASGWTGGDEQYF.

There are a few counts of this clonotype. The gene calls are TRBV16 and TRBJ1-2; perhaps TRBD1 as D (6 bases). The CDR3 sequence is 15 residues long. The V and J ends lost 4 bases and 4 bases respectively, with 16 bases between them. CDR1 KGHSY and CDR2 FQNENV come from the germline V gene. In nucleotides, the CDR3 is TGTGCCAGCAGCCGGAGAAACAGGGCTGGCTATGGCTACACCTTC. The encoded protein is CASSRRNRAGYGYTF.

The chain employs TRBV5-1 and TRBJ1-2, with D perhaps matching TRBD1 (6 bases). Germline V gives CDR1 SGHRS, CDR2 YFSETQ. This CDR3 has 13 amino acids. V was cut by 4 bases and J by 6 bases, with 13 bases left in between. In nucleotides, the CDR3 is TGCGCCAGCAGCCTGGGGGGCCTTAATGGCTACACCTTC. It translates to CASSLGGLNGYTF.

This clonotype was observed a handful of times. The rearrangement links TRBV20-1 to TRBJ2-1; no clear D. CDR1 is DFQATT and CDR2 is SNEGSKA in the germline V gene (reference sequence). The CDR3 extends over 12 amino acids. CDR3 nucleotide sequence: TGCACCGTCGGCGCCCAGGACAATGAGCAGTTCTTC. This codes for CTVGAQDNEQFF.

This clonotype has just a few counts. The chain links TRBV4-3 to TRBJ2-3; perhaps D is TRBD1 or TRBD2 (5 bases each). The CDR3 loop spans 16 amino acids. The V and J ends lost 0 bases and 2 bases respectively, with 12 bases between them. CDR1 LGHNA and CDR2 YSLEER come from the germline V gene. CDR3 sequence (DNA): TGCGCCAGCAGCCAAGAAGGGACCAGCAACACAGATACGCAGTATTTT. This gives the protein CASSQEGTSNTDTQYF.

As regards this clonotype: One end of the junction varies from germline; a read error may be responsible. This chain connects TRBV4-1 to TRBJ2-5, with 7 bases matching TRBD2. This CDR3 is 15 amino acids long. The germline V gene has CDR1 MGHRA and CDR2 YSYEKL. CDR3 DNA sequence: TGCGCCAGCGGCCAAATTCGGGGAGGGCCAGAGACCCAGTACTTC. This translates into CASGQIRGGPETQYF.

The chain combines TRBV7-2 with TRBJ2-5; a weak D match, TRBD1 (6 bases). The V end lost 1 base, the J end lost 11 bases, and 17 bases lay between the germline ends. The CDR3 has 14 amino acids. The V gene's germline CDR1 is SGHTA and CDR2 FQGNSA. CDR3 DNA sequence: TGTGCCAGCAGCTTAGAAGGCACAGGGCATGAGCAGTACTTC. Translated, it gives CASSLEGTGHEQYF.